These 21 T cell receptor beta chains came from one sample sequenced in a study of cytotoxic CD8 clonotypes in ibrutinib-treated CLL. The table came from immunoSEQ multiplex PCR; TCRdb's copy has only in-frame clones and leaves some out. The table has roughly 250,000 clones, around 70% seen once. The material was PBMCs, obtained after 24 months of ibrutinib treatment. These receptors were obtained from a human donor with chronic lymphocytic leukemia.

V and J are TRBV7-9 and TRBJ2-1; weak D call: TRBD2 (6 bases). Germline CDR1 reads SEHNR; CDR2 reads FQNEAQ (reference sequence). V was clipped by 5 bases and J by 8 bases, with 13 bases between them. This CDR3 is built from 13 residues. CDR3 loop: CASSPGVLDEQFF. The CDR3 nucleotides are TGTGCCAGCAGCCCGGGGGTGCTCGATGAGCAGTTCTTC.

The chain combines TRBV5-1 with TRBJ2-1, with D tentatively TRBD1 or TRBD2 (5 bases each). The CDR3 contains 14 residues. Germline CDR1 SGHRS, CDR2 YFSETQ. V lost 2 bases and J lost 10, with 16 bases in between. The DNA for the CDR3 is TGCGCCAGCAGCTTACCCTCGGGTGGGGGAGAGCAGTTCTTC. Translated: CASSLPSGGGEQFF.

CDR3: CASSTGLLGDTQYF. The CDR3 nucleotides are TGTGCCAGCAGTACGGGACTTCTTGGGGATACGCAGTATTTT. The chain is built from TRBV6-5 and TRBJ2-3; D is possibly TRBD2 (6 bases). Germline V gene sequence: CDR1 MNHEY, CDR2 SVGAGI. Trimming shortened V by 5 bases and J by 6 bases, and 15 bases separated the two germline ends. The CDR3 extends over 14 amino acids.

V is TRBV7-9 and J is TRBJ2-1; D tentatively reads TRBD1 or TRBD2 (5 bases each). The V gene lost 3 bases and the J gene lost 2 bases, with 11 bases spanning the gap. The CDR3 spans 15 residues. Germline CDR1 is SEHNR and CDR2 is FQNEAQ (reference sequence). This CDR3 reads CASSLGDPAYNEQFF. CDR3 nucleotide sequence: TGTGCCAGCAGCTTGGGGGACCCGGCCTACAATGAGCAGTTCTTC.

The chain joins TRBV10-1 to TRBJ2-2; TRBD2 is a possible D gene (6 bases). Germline CDR1 reads WNHNN; CDR2 reads SYGVQD (reference sequence). V was cut by 6 bases and J by 0 bases, with 8 bases left in between. This CDR3 region has 14 residues. The CDR3 region has the DNA TGCGCCAGCAGAATAGCGGCGAACACCGGGGAGCTGTTTTTT. Its protein product is CASRIAANTGELFF.

This clone turned up a few times. The chain links TRBV9 to TRBJ1-2; D remains unclear. V was trimmed by 4 bases and J by 5 bases, leaving 12 bases between them. Looked up from germline, CDR1 is SGDLS and CDR2 is YYNGEE. The CDR3 runs to 13 residues. This chain's CDR3 is CASSTGEGYGYTF. The CDR3 region has the DNA TGTGCCAGCAGCACGGGAGAAGGGTATGGCTACACCTTC.

This chain links TRBV9 with TRBJ1-3, with D maybe TRBD1 (5 bases). Germline-derived CDR1 and CDR2 are SGDLS and YYNGEE. V was clipped by 2 bases and J by 4 bases, with 10 bases between them. The CDR3 totals 14 residues. The CDR3 is CASSVPGSGNTIYF. The CDR3 DNA reads TGTGCCAGCAGCGTCCCAGGGAGCGGAAACACCATATATTTT. The full variable domain, with the rest looked up from reference TRBV9 and TRBJ1-3, is DSGVTQTPKHLITATGQRVTLRCSPRSGDLSVYWYQQSLDQGLQFLIQYYNGEERAKGNILERFSAQQFPDLHSELNLSSLELGDSALYFCASSVPGSGNTIYFGEGSWLTVV.

This chain uses TRBV27 with TRBJ2-7, with 10 bases identical to TRBD1. Germline trimming cut 5 bases from V and 4 bases from J; bases unmatched to any gene: 5. Germline CDR1 reads MNHEY; CDR2 reads SMNVEV (reference sequence). The CDR3 is made up of 14 amino acids. Here the CDR3 reads CASSPWTGGYEQYF. The CDR3 nucleotides are TGTGCCAGCAGTCCCTGGACAGGGGGATACGAGCAGTACTTC.

This clone occurred once. The rearrangement uses TRBV25-1 and TRBJ2-2; 10 nucleotides agree with TRBD2. Germline V gene data show CDR1 as MGHDK and CDR2 as SYGVNS. V gave up 4 bases and J gave up 5 bases; unmatched junction bases: 4. The CDR3 consists of 15 residues. The CDR3 region is CASSVIAGGTGELFF. The CDR3 coding sequence is TGTGCCAGCAGTGTAATAGCGGGAGGAACCGGGGAGCTGTTTTTT. Full variable domain (missing parts from reference TRBV25-1 and TRBJ2-2): EADIYQTPRYLVIGTGKKITLECSQTMGHDKMYWYQQDPGMELHLIHYSYGVNSTEKGDLSSESTVSRIRTEHFPLTLESARPSHTSQYLCASSVIAGGTGELFFGEGSRLTVL.

V gene TRBV30 combines with J gene TRBJ2-6; 9 nucleotides align to TRBD1. The CDR3 loop spans 18 amino acids. Per germline, CDR1 GTSNPN and CDR2 SVGIG (reference sequence). J was trimmed by 0 bases and V by 2 bases; bases with no gene match: 8. The CDR3 is CAWSPGTGKFSGANVLTF. In nucleotides, the CDR3 is TGTGCCTGGAGTCCCGGGACAGGGAAGTTCTCTGGGGCCAACGTCCTGACTTTC.

The chain combines TRBV6-4 with TRBJ2-7; 15 bases align to TRBD2. CDR1 and CDR2 (germline): MRHNA, SNTAGT. The junction had 6 bases not matched to a gene; V was cut back by 6 bases and J by 6 bases. The CDR3 runs to 15 residues. In DNA form, the CDR3 reads TGTGCCAGCAGACCCGGACTAGCGGGAGGGCGCGAGCAGTACTTC. Its translation: CASRPGLAGGREQYF.

This rearrangement joins TRBV7-8 to TRBJ2-5, with D perhaps assigned TRBD1 or TRBD2 (6 bases each). The CDR3 totals 14 residues. Germline V gives CDR1 SGHVS, CDR2 FQNEAQ. V was pared by 7 bases and J by 0 bases, with 12 bases between. Here the CDR3 reads CASTGGGHQETQYF. CDR3 in DNA: TGTGCCAGCACCGGAGGGGGACACCAAGAGACCCAGTACTTC. Filled out from reference TRBV7-8 and TRBJ2-5, the complete variable domain reads GAGVSQSPRYKVAKRGQDVALRCDPISGHVSLFWYQQALGQGPEFLTYFQNEAQLDKSGLPSDRFFAERPEGSVSTLKIQRTQQEDSAVYLCASTGGGHQETQYFGPGTRLLVL.

This chain links TRBV27 with TRBJ2-1; maybe TRBD1 (5 bases). Trimming removed 8 bases from V and 3 bases from J, with 17 bases in between. The germline gives CDR1 MNHEY, CDR2 SMNVEV (reference sequence). The CDR3 is made up of 15 amino acids. CDR3 sequence (DNA): TGTGCCAGCGGGGCTGGTCCAACAAACTACAATGAGCAGTTCTTC. It codes for CASGAGPTNYNEQFF.

The chain is built from TRBV28 and TRBJ2-1, with D possibly TRBD2 on 6 matching bases. Germline CDR1 reads MDHEN; CDR2 reads SYDVKM. V lost 1 base to trimming and J lost 0 bases, with 13 bases between them. This CDR3 comprises 17 residues. This CDR3 reads CASSLSSGLSSYNEQFF. Written as DNA, the CDR3 is TGTGCCAGCAGTTTATCAAGCGGGCTCAGCTCCTACAATGAGCAGTTCTTC.

V gene TRBV7-3 combines with J gene TRBJ2-3; 8 nucleotides match TRBD2. V was clipped by 4 bases and J by 1 base; unmatched bases: 7. CDR3 length: 16 residues. The V gene's germline CDR1 is SGHTA and CDR2 FQGTGA. The CDR3 loop reads CASSSKGREGTDTQYF. The CDR3 region has the DNA TGTGCCAGCAGCTCAAAGGGGCGGGAGGGCACAGATACGCAGTATTTT.

V is TRBV6-5 and J is TRBJ1-2, with D unclear. The CDR3 totals 13 residues. The V end was cut by 2 bases, the J end by 1 base, with 5 bases between. Germline CDR1 and CDR2: MNHEY and SVGAGI. As DNA, the CDR3 is TGTGCCAGCAGTTACGCTGATAACTATGGCTACACCTTC. Amino acid sequence: CASSYADNYGYTF.

This chain uses TRBV7-9 with TRBJ2-7, with D perhaps matching TRBD2 (5 bases). The CDR3 has 15 amino acids. Germline V gene lookup returns CDR1 SEHNR and CDR2 FQNEAQ (reference sequence). V lost 5 bases, J lost 3 bases, and 17 bases lay in between. CDR3 protein: CASSTPAGSLYEQYF. In DNA form, the CDR3 reads TGTGCCAGCAGCACCCCCGCGGGCAGCCTCTACGAGCAGTACTTC.

This clone was recorded only once. The J gene is TRBJ1-5, the V gene TRBV14; 7 bases match TRBD1. This CDR3 is built from 15 residues. V trimming: 1 base; J trimming: 3 bases; junction bases outside the gene matches: 3. From germline, CDR1 is SGHDN and CDR2 FVKESK. CDR3 in DNA: TGTGCCAGCAGCCAAGTTGGGACAGTCAATCAGCCCCAGCATTTT. Amino acids: CASSQVGTVNQPQHF.

This clone was seen more than once but under ten times. The chain combines TRBV4-3 with TRBJ2-7, with D perhaps TRBD1 or TRBD2 (5 bases each). The CDR3 length is 14 residues. V lost 5 bases, J lost 3 bases, and 14 bases lay in between. Looked up from germline, CDR1 is LGHNA and CDR2 is YSLEER. CDR3 nucleotide sequence: TGCGCCAGCAGCGCCCGGGACGGAGACTACGAGCAGTACTTC. Encoded protein: CASSARDGDYEQYF.

The V call is TRBV15, the J call TRBJ2-7, with 11 nucleotides matching TRBD1. V dropped 4 bases and J dropped 3; count of bases not matched to a gene: 5. This CDR3 is 15 amino acids long. Germline V lookup: CDR1 LNHNV, CDR2 YYDKDF (reference sequence). The CDR3 sequence is CATSNYGTGGYEQYF. The CDR3 DNA reads TGTGCCACCAGCAACTACGGGACAGGGGGCTACGAGCAGTACTTC.

This clone was observed a single time. One end of the junction does not line up with germline, which may come from a read error. CDR3 loop: CGTESYNEQFF. CDR3 sequence (DNA): TGCGGGACGGAATCCTACAATGAGCAGTTCTTC. The rearrangement joins TRBV28 to TRBJ2-1, with D perhaps matching TRBD1 or TRBD2 (5 bases each). The CDR3 contains 11 residues. Germline CDR1 and CDR2: MDHEN and SYDVKM.